Following are 27 T cell receptor beta chains from one sample sequenced in a study of cytomegalovirus exposure and HLA in healthy donors. With 60 Vbeta and 13 Jbeta primers, the PCR was carried out. The method was immunoSEQ multiplex PCR; TCRdb's version includes in-frame clones alone and lacks a portion of them. The sample lists roughly 290,000 clones, 80% occurring once. The sample consisted of PBMCs. The receptor source for this set is a girl under 10 years old in good health and CMV-seronegative.

The chain employs TRBV9 and TRBJ2-2; possibly TRBD2 for D (6 bases). Trimming took 2 bases from V and 8 from J, leaving 16 bases between them. This CDR3 is 15 amino acids long. Germline V gene data show CDR1 as SGDLS and CDR2 as YYNGEE. Here the CDR3 reads CASSVGGRVRGELFF. As DNA, the CDR3 is TGTGCCAGCAGCGTGGGGGGTCGGGTTCGGGGGGAGCTGTTTTTT.

The chain combines TRBV28 with TRBJ2-7, with 8 bases aligning to TRBD1. The CDR3 loop spans 16 amino acids. J lost 6 bases, V lost 4 bases, and 14 bases had no gene match. Germline assignment: CDR1 MDHEN and CDR2 SYDVKM. CDR3 coding DNA: TGTGCCAGCAGTTCAATTCCTGGACAGGGTAGCGGCGAGCAGTACTTC. Amino acid sequence: CASSSIPGQGSGEQYF. The complete variable domain, with remaining parts taken from reference TRBV28 and TRBJ2-7, reads DVKVTQSSRYLVKRTGEKVFLECVQDMDHENMFWYRQDPGLGLRLIYFSYDVKMKEKGDIPEGYSVSREKKERFSLILESASTNQTSMYLCASSSIPGQGSGEQYFGPGTRLTVT.

The V gene is TRBV19, the J gene TRBJ2-1; 11 bases map to TRBD2. The CDR3 runs 13 residues. Germline values: CDR1 LNHDA, CDR2 SQIVND (reference sequence). The trim removed 10 bases at V and 7 bases at J, leaving 6 bases unmatched. The CDR3 bases are TGTGCCACTGAGACTAGCGGGGTTAATGAGCAGTTCTTC. It encodes CATETSGVNEQFF.

This clone was observed a handful of times. The genes are TRBV2 and TRBJ2-1; the match to TRBD2 covers 11 bases. V lost 4 bases to trimming and J lost 9 bases; unmatched junction nucleotides: 11. Germline assignment: CDR1 SNHLY and CDR2 FYNNEI. The CDR3 spans 16 residues. CDR3 sequence: CASSGLTSGRAGEQFF. CDR3 coding DNA: TGTGCCAGCAGTGGACTAACTAGCGGGAGAGCCGGTGAGCAGTTCTTC.

In this sample, this clone turned up a few times. V usage is TRBV7-9 and J usage is TRBJ1-5; 7 bases align to TRBD1. Germline assignment: CDR1 SEHNR and CDR2 FQNEAQ (reference sequence). With 4 bases clipped from V and 1 base from J, the junction kept 4 bases outside the gene matches. This CDR3 is 15 amino acids long. The CDR3 region is CASSSQGQSNQPQHF. Here the CDR3 DNA reads TGTGCCAGCAGCTCACAGGGGCAGAGCAATCAGCCCCAGCATTTT.

The chain employs TRBV5-5 and TRBJ2-2; 11 bases line up with TRBD2. From germline, CDR1 is SGHKS and CDR2 YYEKEE (reference sequence). V was clipped by 6 bases and J by 1 base; unmatched bases: 2. This CDR3 comprises 15 residues. The CDR3 DNA reads as TGTGCCAGCAAGACTAGCGGGATGAACACCGGGGAGCTGTTTTTT. Translating it yields CASKTSGMNTGELFF.

V and J are TRBV27 and TRBJ2-6; D is uncertain. Trimming removed 8 bases at V and 2 bases at J, with 7 bases between. Germline CDR1 MNHEY, CDR2 SMNVEV (reference sequence). The CDR3 covers 13 residues. The CDR3 loop is CASALPGANVLTF. The CDR3 DNA is TGTGCCAGCGCACTACCTGGGGCCAACGTCCTGACTTTC. Full variable domain (rest looked up from reference TRBV27 and TRBJ2-6): EAQVTQNPRYLITVTGKKLTVTCSQNMNHEYMSWYRQDPGLGLRQIYYSMNVEVTDKGDVPEGYKVSRKEKRNFPLILESPSPNQTSLYFCASALPGANVLTFGAGSRLTVL.

In its sample, this clone was seen a few times. This chain links TRBV29-1 with TRBJ2-2, with 14 bases lining up with TRBD2. Unmatched junction bases numbered 6, after V lost 5 bases and J lost 1 base. The CDR3 is 17 residues long. Germline loops: CDR1 SQVTM, CDR2 ANQGSEA. CDR3 bases: TGCAGCGTTCTCGGACTAGCGGGAGGCCTGAACACCGGGGAGCTGTTTTTT. Its protein is CSVLGLAGGLNTGELFF.

The rearrangement links TRBV7-8 to TRBJ1-5; 8 bases match TRBD1. Germline CDR1 is SGHVS and CDR2 is FQNEAQ. V dropped 3 bases and J dropped 1; count of bases not matched to a gene: 8. The CDR3 length is 17 residues. CDR3 region: CASSFLGRGRSNQPQHF. DNA of the CDR3: TGTGCCAGCAGCTTTCTGGGCAGGGGGCGAAGCAATCAGCCCCAGCATTTT.

J is TRBJ1-4 and V is TRBV19; TRBD1 matches 7 bases. The V segment lost 7 bases and the J segment 7 bases; nucleotides outside the gene matches: 9. The germline gives CDR1 LNHDA, CDR2 SQIVND (reference sequence). The CDR3 runs 14 residues. Here the CDR3 DNA reads TGTGCCAGTATGCTCACGCACAGGGGTGAAAAACTGTTTTTT. Translated: CASMLTHRGEKLFF.

This clone showed up just a few times. This sequence joins TRBV28 and TRBJ1-1; D not certain. The CDR3 totals 13 residues. Looked up from germline, CDR1 is MDHEN and CDR2 is SYDVKM. The germline V and J ends were trimmed by 5 bases and 5 bases, with 12 bases remaining between them. The CDR3 DNA follows: TGTGCCAGCAGTCGAGGCATGGTGACTGAAGCTTTCTTT. It specifies CASSRGMVTEAFF.

This rearrangement joins TRBV5-4 to TRBJ1-1; TRBD1 agrees at 9 bases. The CDR3 consists of 15 residues. The J segment lost 6 bases and the V segment lost 5 bases, leaving 11 bases of the junction unmatched. CDR1 and CDR2 from the germline V gene are SGHNT and YYREEE (reference sequence). The CDR3 DNA follows: TGTGCCAGCAGACCGGGACAGGGCTGGCACGCTGAAGCTTTCTTT. Protein product: CASRPGQGWHAEAFF.

This clone was seen a handful of times. V gene TRBV7-6 combines with J gene TRBJ2-2, with D hard to call. V lost 1 base to trimming and J lost 6 bases, with 6 bases between them. Germline V gives CDR1 SGHVS, CDR2 FNYEAQ. The CDR3 extends over 13 amino acids. CDR3 residues: CASSLGSAGELFF. The CDR3 nucleotides read TGTGCCAGCAGCTTAGGGTCGGCCGGGGAGCTGTTTTTT. Supplemented by reference TRBV7-6 and TRBJ2-2, the full variable domain reads GAGVSQSPRYKVTKRGQDVALRCDPISGHVSLYWYRQALGQGPEFLTYFNYEAQQDKSGLPNDRFSAERPEGSISTLTIQRTEQRDSAMYRCASSLGSAGELFFGEGSRLTVL.

In this sample, this clone turned up a few times. The chain links TRBV19 to TRBJ2-3; 7 nucleotides align to TRBD1. Germline V gene sequence: CDR1 LNHDA, CDR2 SQIVND (reference sequence). The CDR3 spans 14 residues. V lost 7 bases to trimming and J lost 4 bases; unmatched junction nucleotides: 8. CDR3 in amino acids: CASTRRQGPDTQYF. The CDR3 DNA sequence: TGTGCCAGTACCAGACGACAGGGTCCAGATACGCAGTATTTT. Based on the CDR3 plus reference TRBV19 and TRBJ2-3, the full variable domain is DGGITQSPKYLFRKEGQNVTLSCEQNLNHDAMYWYRQDPGQGLRLIYYSQIVNDFQKGDIAEGYSVSREKKESFPLTVTSAQKNPTAFYLCASTRRQGPDTQYFGPGTRLTVL.

The chain joins TRBV4-1 to TRBJ2-7; tentative D call: TRBD1 (5 bases). The V and J ends lost 1 base and 3 bases respectively, with 19 bases between them. The CDR3 runs 17 residues. Germline V gives CDR1 MGHRA, CDR2 YSYEKL. CDR3 loop: CASSQVLAGIHLYEQYF. The DNA of the CDR3 is TGCGCCAGCAGCCAAGTTCTGGCAGGGATCCATCTCTACGAGCAGTACTTC.

The rearrangement links TRBV5-4 to TRBJ2-7; 8 bases agree with TRBD1. V lost 1 base, J lost 2 bases, and 2 bases stayed unmatched. Germline assignment: CDR1 SGHNT and CDR2 YYREEE (reference sequence). The CDR3 has 14 amino acids. The CDR3 coding sequence is TGTGCCAGCAGCTTGTGGGGACAGGCCTACGAGCAGTACTTC. Translated, it gives CASSLWGQAYEQYF. Using reference TRBV5-4 and TRBJ2-7 for the parts outside the CDR3, the full variable domain is ETGVTQSPTHLIKTRGQQVTLRCSSQSGHNTVSWYQQALGQGPQFIFQYYREEENGRGNFPPRFSGLQFPNYSSELNVNALELDDSALYLCASSLWGQAYEQYFGPGTRLTVT.

CDR3 sequence: CASSSQGLSNSPLHF. CDR3 DNA: TGTGCCAGCAGTTCGCAGGGTCTCTCTAATTCACCCCTCCACTTT. The chain is built from TRBV6-5 and TRBJ1-6; TRBD1 is a possible D gene (5 bases). Germline assignment: CDR1 MNHEY and CDR2 SVGAGI. Trimming stripped 4 bases from V and 6 bases from J, with 13 bases between. This CDR3 is built from 15 residues.

The V call is TRBV27, the J call TRBJ1-3, with 8 bases lining up with TRBD1. This CDR3 has 14 residues. J gave up 2 bases and V 4 bases, and 1 base lay outside the gene matches. Germline V gene data show CDR1 as MNHEY and CDR2 as SMNVEV (reference sequence). CDR3 DNA: TGTGCCAGCAGTTCAGGGGGCGCTGGAAACACCATATATTTT. Protein: CASSSGGAGNTIYF.

This clone was seen just once. The chain links TRBV28 to TRBJ1-6; TRBD1 might be the D (5 bases). This CDR3 contains 15 residues. Germline V gene lookup returns CDR1 MDHEN and CDR2 SYDVKM. The V end was cut by 8 bases, the J end by 0 bases, with 11 bases between. CDR3 region: CASGGGSSYNSPLHF. CDR3 DNA: TGTGCCAGCGGGGGAGGCAGCTCCTATAATTCACCCCTCCACTTT.

In its sample, this clone was seen once. CDR3 in amino acids: CASSEDYLLRNEQYF. In nucleotides, the CDR3 is TGTGCCAGCAGCGAGGACTACCTCCTAAGGAACGAGCAGTACTTC. The rearrangement links TRBV7-2 to TRBJ2-7; D is perhaps TRBD2 (6 bases). The CDR3 runs 15 residues. V was shortened by 5 bases and J by 5 bases, with 19 bases between the two germline ends. Germline V CDR1 and CDR2: SGHTA, FQGNSA.

The V and J genes are TRBV5-1 and TRBJ2-1; possibly TRBD2 for D (6 bases). The germline CDR1 and CDR2 sequences are SGHRS and YFSETQ. CDR3 length: 15 amino acids. The V end lost 0 bases, the J end lost 9 bases, and 16 bases lay between the germline ends. CDR3 DNA: TGCGCCAGCAGCTTGGGAGGGACCCAGACTAGTGAGCAGTTCTTC. It encodes CASSLGGTQTSEQFF.

This clone was seen a handful of times. The chain has TRBV12-5 and TRBJ1-5; tentative D call: TRBD1 (5 bases). V lost 2 bases, J lost 8 bases, and 25 bases lay in between. The CDR3 covers 18 residues. Germline V lookup: CDR1 LGHNT, CDR2 FRNRAP. This CDR3 is CASGLRLVPGPRGEPQHF. The DNA of the CDR3 is TGTGCTAGTGGTTTGAGATTGGTTCCGGGGCCCCGGGGGGAGCCCCAGCATTTT.

This clone was counted only a few times. The chain uses TRBV6-5 and TRBJ2-7, with D unclear. Germline V gene data show CDR1 as MNHEY and CDR2 as SVGAGI. V lost 0 bases and J lost 6, with 9 bases in between. CDR3 size: 13 residues. CDR3: CASSYSPLREQYF. The CDR3 DNA sequence: TGTGCCAGCAGTTACTCCCCTCTCCGCGAGCAGTACTTC.

V is TRBV4-1 and J is TRBJ2-3; 14 bases are a match to TRBD2. The CDR3 spans 15 residues. Germline-derived CDR1 and CDR2 are MGHRA and YSYEKL. V shed 5 bases, J shed 13 bases, and the junction held 11 bases outside the gene matches. CDR3 in amino acids: CASSSFPGTSGSKYF. The CDR3 DNA reads as TGCGCCAGCAGCTCCTTCCCCGGGACTAGCGGGAGCAAGTATTTT.

The chain joins TRBV28 to TRBJ1-5, with D possibly TRBD1 on 5 matching bases. Trimming pared 2 bases from V and 0 bases from J, leaving 14 bases between. CDR3 length: 17 amino acids. Germline CDR1 is MDHEN and CDR2 is SYDVKM. This CDR3 is CASSLILQGPSNQPQHF. For the CDR3, the DNA is TGTGCCAGCAGTTTAATCCTCCAGGGCCCTAGCAATCAGCCCCAGCATTTT.

Here the CDR3 reads CASGGTGPNNEQFF. DNA of the CDR3: TGTGCTAGTGGTGGGACAGGGCCAAACAATGAGCAGTTCTTC. This sequence joins TRBV12-5 and TRBJ2-1; TRBD1 aligns across 9 bases. Germline CDR1 reads LGHNT; CDR2 reads FRNRAP. The CDR3 has 14 residues. V was clipped by 5 bases and J by 5 bases; unmatched bases: 4.

The rearrangement links TRBV19 to TRBJ2-3; the match to TRBD2 covers 7 bases. The CDR3 spans 16 residues. Germline V gene sequence: CDR1 LNHDA, CDR2 SQIVND (reference sequence). The junction had 9 bases not matched to a gene; V was cut back by 5 bases and J by 1 base. The CDR3 loop is CASSWASGGGTDTQYF. For the CDR3, the DNA is TGTGCCAGTAGTTGGGCTAGCGGAGGGGGCACAGATACGCAGTATTTT.